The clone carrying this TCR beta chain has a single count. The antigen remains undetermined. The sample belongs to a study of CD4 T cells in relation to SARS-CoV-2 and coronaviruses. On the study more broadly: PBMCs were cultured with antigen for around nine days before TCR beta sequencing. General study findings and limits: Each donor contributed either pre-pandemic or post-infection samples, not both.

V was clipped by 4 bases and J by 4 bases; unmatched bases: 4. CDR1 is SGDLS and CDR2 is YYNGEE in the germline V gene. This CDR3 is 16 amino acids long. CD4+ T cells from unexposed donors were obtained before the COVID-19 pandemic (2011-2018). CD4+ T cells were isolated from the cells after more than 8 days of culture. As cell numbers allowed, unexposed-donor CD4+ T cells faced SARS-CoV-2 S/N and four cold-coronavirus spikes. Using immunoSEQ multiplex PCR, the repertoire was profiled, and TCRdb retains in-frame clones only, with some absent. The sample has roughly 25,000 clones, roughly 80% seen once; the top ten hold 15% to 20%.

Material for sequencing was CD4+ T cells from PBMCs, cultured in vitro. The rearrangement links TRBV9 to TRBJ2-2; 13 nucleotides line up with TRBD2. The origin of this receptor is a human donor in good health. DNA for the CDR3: TGTGCCAGCAGCCCAGGGACTAGCGGGACCACCGGGGAGCTGTTTTTT. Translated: CASSPGTSGTTGELFF.